This T cell receptor (beta chain) was sequenced for a study of HIV-infected patients and healthy controls. Study as a whole: CD8 counts did not change consistently during early therapy; the CD4:CD8 ratio climbed slightly.

Notes on this clonotype: Its specificity is not known.

Unmatched junction bases numbered 2, after V lost 5 bases and J lost 7 bases. The CDR3 is 13 residues long. Germline CDR1 and CDR2: MNHEY and SVGEGT. Alpha and beta constant-region primers primed reverse transcription of 400 to 650 ng RNA. Each of the alpha and beta chains got its own library through chain-specific third strand synthesis with indices. The cDNA received a 5' RACE adapter containing a random hexamer plus an SP2 sequencing primer site. Via MiXCR, TCRdb re-called the 5' RACE reads, giving one row per CDR3 protein. This sample has some 4,600 distinct CDR3 sequences; roughly 7.4% occur once, and the top ten carry 28%. All unsorted peripheral T cells were captured because whole blood was used without fractionation. General observations from the study: HIV-infected patients and controls differed significantly in mean usage of eight alpha and eight beta V genes. Healthy controls carried many MAIT alpha-chain CDR3s, while HIV+ repertoires had few.

The rearrangement joins TRBV6-2 or TRBV6-3 to TRBJ2-1; 10 bases agree with TRBD1. The sequence derives from an adult with HIV infection. The sample consisted of blood, taken before antiretroviral therapy. As DNA, the CDR3 is TGTGCCAGCAGTGGACAGGGGGTAAATGAGCAGTTCTTC. It yields the protein CASSGQGVNEQFF.